The entry below describes one T cell receptor (beta chain). This sample is drawn from a study of blood T cell repertoires in COVID-19. For the study at large: T cells, B-cell-depleted T cells, or PBMCs supplied cDNA or gDNA.

This CDR3 is 15 amino acids long. Germline V gene sequence: CDR1 SGHVS, CDR2 FNYEAQ. Trimming removed 1 base from V and 0 bases from J, with 9 bases in between. The study recruited people aged roughly 18 to 100 years across approximately 25 US areas. This table comes from immunoSEQ multiplex PCR, and its TCRdb copy is limited to in-frame clones, with some not included. Of roughly 220,000 clones listed, 75% to 85% were seen once; the top ten hold about 4.3%. The chain links TRBV7-6 to TRBJ1-1, with D unclear. Sequencing used PBMCs or T cells enriched from blood (not recorded which). This TCR was recovered from a man in his thirties or forties with acute COVID-19. CDR3 sequence reads: CASSLGGVMNTEAFF. Here the CDR3 DNA reads TGTGCCAGCAGCTTAGGAGGAGTAATGAACACTGAAGCTTTCTTT.